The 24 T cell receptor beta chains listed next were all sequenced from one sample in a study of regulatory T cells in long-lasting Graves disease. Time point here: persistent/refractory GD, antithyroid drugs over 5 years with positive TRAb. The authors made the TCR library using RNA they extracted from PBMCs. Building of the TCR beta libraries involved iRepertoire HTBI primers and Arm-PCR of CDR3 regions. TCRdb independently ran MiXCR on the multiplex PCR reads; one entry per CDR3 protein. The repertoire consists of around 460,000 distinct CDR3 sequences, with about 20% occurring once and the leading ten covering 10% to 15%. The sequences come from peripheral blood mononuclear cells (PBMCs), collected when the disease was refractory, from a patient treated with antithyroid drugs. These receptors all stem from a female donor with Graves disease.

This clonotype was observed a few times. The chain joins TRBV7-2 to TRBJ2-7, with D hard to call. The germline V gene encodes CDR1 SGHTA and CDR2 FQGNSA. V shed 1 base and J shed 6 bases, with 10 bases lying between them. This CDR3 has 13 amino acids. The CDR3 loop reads CASSLGHPGEQYF. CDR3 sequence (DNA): TGTGCCAGCAGCTTAGGTCACCCCGGCGAGCAGTACTTC.

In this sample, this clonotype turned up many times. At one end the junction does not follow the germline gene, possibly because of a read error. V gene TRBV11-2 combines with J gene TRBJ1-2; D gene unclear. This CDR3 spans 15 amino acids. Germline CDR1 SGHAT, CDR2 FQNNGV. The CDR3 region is CASSFSIGRLVLPHF. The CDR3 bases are TGTGCCAGCAGCTTCTCCATCGGCCGGCTAGTCCTCCCTCACTTC.

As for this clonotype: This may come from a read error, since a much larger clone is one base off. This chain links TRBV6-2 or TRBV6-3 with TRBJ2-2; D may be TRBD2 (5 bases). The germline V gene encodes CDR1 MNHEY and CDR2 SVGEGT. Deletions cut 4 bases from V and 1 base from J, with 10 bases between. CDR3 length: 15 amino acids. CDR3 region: CASSFSERNTGELFF. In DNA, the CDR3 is TGTGCCAGCAGTTTTAGCGAGAGGAACACCGGGGAGCTGTTTTTT.

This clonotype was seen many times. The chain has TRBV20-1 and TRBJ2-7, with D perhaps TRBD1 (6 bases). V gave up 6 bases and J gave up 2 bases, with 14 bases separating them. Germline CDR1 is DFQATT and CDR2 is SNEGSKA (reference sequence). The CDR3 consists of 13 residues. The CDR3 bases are TGCAGTGCACCCGCAGGGGCCGCCTACGAGCAGTACTTC. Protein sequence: CSAPAGAAYEQYF.

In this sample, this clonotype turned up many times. The CDR3 DNA reads as TGTGCCAGCAGCTTGATGAACAGGGGGTTACGCGAGCAGTACTTC. Translating gives CASSLMNRGLREQYF. This chain joins TRBV7-8 and TRBJ2-7; 8 nucleotides align to TRBD1. The CDR3 is 15 amino acids. V dropped 3 bases and J dropped 6; count of bases not matched to a gene: 10. CDR1 is SGHVS, CDR2 FQNEAQ, per germline.

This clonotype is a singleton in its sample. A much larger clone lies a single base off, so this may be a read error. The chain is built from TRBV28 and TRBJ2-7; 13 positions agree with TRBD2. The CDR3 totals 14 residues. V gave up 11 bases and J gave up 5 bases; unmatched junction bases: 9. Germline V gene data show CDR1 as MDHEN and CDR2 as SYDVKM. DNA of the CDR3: TGTGCCGTCCCGGGACTAGCGGGGAACCACGAGCAGTACTTC. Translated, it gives CAVPGLAGNHEQYF.

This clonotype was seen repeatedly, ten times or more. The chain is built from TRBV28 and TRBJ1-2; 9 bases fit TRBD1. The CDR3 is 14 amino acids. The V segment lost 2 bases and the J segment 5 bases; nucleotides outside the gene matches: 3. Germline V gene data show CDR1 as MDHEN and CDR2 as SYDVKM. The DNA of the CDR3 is TGTGCCAGCAGTTTAACCGGGACAGGGTATGGCTACACCTTC. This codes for CASSLTGTGYGYTF.

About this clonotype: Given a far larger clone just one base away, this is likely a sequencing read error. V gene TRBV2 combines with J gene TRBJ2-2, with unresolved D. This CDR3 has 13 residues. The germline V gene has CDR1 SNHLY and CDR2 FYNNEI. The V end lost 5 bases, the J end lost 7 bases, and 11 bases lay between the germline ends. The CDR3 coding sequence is TGTGCCAGCAGTATCAAAAATAGCGGGGAGCTGTTTTTT. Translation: CASSIKNSGELFF.

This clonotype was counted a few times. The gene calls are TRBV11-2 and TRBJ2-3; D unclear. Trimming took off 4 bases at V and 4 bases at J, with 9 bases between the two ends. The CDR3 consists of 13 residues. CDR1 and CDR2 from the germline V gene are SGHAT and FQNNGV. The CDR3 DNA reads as TGTGCCAGCAGCTCATACAGCGCAGATACGCAGTATTTT. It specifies CASSSYSADTQYF.

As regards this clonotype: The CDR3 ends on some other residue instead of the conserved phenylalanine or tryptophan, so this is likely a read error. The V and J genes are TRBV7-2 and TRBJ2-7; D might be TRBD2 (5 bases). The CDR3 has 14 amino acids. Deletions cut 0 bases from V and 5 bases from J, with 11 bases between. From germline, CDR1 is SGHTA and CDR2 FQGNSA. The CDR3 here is CASSLARAPNEQYS. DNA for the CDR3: TGTGCCAGCAGCTTAGCGCGGGCACCCAACGAGCAGTACTCC.

The CDR3 DNA reads TGTGCCAGTACCCTGGGAGGTGCCGGGGAGCTGTTTTTT. Translation: CASTLGGAGELFF. J is TRBJ2-2 and V is TRBV19; a possible D gene is TRBD2 (6 bases). Germline V gene sequence: CDR1 LNHDA, CDR2 SQIVND (reference sequence). V lost 7 bases and J 6 bases, leaving 12 bases between the germline ends. CDR3 length: 13 residues.

CDR3 residues: CASSLNLLGFAYEQYF. DNA of the CDR3: TGTGCCAGCAGCCTCAACCTACTAGGGTTTGCCTACGAGCAGTACTTC. The rearrangement joins TRBV6-1 to TRBJ2-7, with D tentatively TRBD2 (5 bases). The CDR3 is 16 amino acids. Germline lookup yields CDR1 MNHNS and CDR2 SASEGT. Trimming cost V 6 bases and J 2 bases, with 20 bases left between them.

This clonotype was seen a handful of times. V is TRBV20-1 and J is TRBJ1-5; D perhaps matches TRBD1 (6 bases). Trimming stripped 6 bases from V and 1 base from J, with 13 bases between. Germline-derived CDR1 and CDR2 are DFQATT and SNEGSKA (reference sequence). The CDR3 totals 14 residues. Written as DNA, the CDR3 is TGCAGTGCCCGGGACAAATTCAGCAATCAGCCCCAGCATTTT. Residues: CSARDKFSNQPQHF.

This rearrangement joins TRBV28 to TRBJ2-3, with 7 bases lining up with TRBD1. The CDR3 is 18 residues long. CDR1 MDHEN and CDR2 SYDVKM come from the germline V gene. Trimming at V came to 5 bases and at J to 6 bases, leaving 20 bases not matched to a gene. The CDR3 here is CASSPSFHRGVVGDTQYF. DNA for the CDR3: TGTGCCAGCAGTCCCTCCTTTCACAGGGGAGTTGTGGGGGATACGCAGTATTTT.

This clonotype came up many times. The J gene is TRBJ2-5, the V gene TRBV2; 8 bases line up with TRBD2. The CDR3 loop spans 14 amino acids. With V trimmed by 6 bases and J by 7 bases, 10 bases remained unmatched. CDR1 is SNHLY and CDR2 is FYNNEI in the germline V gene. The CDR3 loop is CASRGTRPLSTQYF. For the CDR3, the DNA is TGTGCCAGCAGGGGGACTAGGCCCTTGTCGACCCAGTACTTC.

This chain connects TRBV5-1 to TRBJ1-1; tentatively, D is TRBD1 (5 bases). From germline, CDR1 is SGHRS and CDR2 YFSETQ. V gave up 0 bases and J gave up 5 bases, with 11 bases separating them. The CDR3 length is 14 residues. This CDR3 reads CASSLVWGETEAFF. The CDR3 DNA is TGCGCCAGCAGCTTGGTATGGGGGGAGACTGAAGCTTTCTTT.

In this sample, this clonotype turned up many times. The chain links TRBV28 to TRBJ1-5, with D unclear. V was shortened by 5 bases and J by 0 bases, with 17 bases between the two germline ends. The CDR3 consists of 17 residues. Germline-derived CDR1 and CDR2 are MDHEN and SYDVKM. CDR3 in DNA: TGTGCCAGCAGTCCTGTAGGGAGACCTTATAGCAATCAGCCCCAGCATTTT. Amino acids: CASSPVGRPYSNQPQHF. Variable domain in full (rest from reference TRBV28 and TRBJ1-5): DVKVTQSSRYLVKRTGEKVFLECVQDMDHENMFWYRQDPGLGLRLIYFSYDVKMKEKGDIPEGYSVSREKKERFSLILESASTNQTSMYLCASSPVGRPYSNQPQHFGDGTRLSIL.

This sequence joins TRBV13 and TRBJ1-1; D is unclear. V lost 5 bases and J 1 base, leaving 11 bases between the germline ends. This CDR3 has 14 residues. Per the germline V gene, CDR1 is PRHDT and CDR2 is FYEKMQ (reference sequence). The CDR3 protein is CASSPRPGNTEAFF. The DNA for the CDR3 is TGTGCCAGCAGCCCCCGCCCCGGGAACACTGAAGCTTTCTTT.

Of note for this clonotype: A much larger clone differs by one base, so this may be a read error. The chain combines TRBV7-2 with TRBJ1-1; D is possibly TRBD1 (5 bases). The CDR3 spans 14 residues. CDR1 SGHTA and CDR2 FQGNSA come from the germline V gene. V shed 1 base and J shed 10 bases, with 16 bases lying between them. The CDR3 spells CTSSLGEAPGGAFF. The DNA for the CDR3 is TGTACCAGCAGCTTAGGGGAGGCCCCGGGGGGAGCTTTCTTT.

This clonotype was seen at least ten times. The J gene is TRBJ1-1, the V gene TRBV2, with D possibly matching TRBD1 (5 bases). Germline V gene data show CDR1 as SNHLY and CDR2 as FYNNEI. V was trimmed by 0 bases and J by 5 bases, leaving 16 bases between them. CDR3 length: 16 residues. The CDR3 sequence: CASSEAGRAGWTEAFF. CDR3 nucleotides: TGTGCCAGCAGTGAAGCGGGCAGGGCAGGATGGACTGAAGCTTTCTTT. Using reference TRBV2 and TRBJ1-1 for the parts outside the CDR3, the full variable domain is EPEVTQTPSHQVTQMGQEVILRCVPISNHLYFYWYRQILGQKVEFLVSFYNNEISEKSEIFDDQFSVERPDGSNFTLKIRSTKLEDSAMYFCASSEAGRAGWTEAFFGQGTRLTVV.

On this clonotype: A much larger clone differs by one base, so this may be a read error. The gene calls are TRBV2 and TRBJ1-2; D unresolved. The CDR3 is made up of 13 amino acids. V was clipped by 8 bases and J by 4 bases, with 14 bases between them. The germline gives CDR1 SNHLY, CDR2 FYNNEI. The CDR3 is CASFLRDSYGYTF. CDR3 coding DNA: TGTGCCAGCTTCCTCCGGGATAGCTATGGCTACACCTTC. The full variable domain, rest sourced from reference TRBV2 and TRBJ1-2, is EPEVTQTPSHQVTQMGQEVILRCVPISNHLYFYWYRQILGQKVEFLVSFYNNEISEKSEIFDDQFSVERPDGSNFTLKIRSTKLEDSAMYFCASFLRDSYGYTFGSGTRLTVV.

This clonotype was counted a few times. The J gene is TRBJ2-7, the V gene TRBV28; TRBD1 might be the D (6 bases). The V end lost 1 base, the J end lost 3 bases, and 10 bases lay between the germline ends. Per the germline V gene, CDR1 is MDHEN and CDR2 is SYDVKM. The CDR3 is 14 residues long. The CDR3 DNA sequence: TGTGCCAGCAGTTTATTCTCAGGGGTCTACGAGCAGTACTTC. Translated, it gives CASSLFSGVYEQYF.

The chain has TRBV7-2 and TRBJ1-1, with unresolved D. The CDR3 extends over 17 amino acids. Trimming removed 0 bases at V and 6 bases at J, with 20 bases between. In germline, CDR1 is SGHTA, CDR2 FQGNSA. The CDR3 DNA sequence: TGTGCCAGCAGCTTAGCGCTTACGGAAACCTTTGGGGCTGAAGCTTTCTTT. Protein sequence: CASSLALTETFGAEAFF.

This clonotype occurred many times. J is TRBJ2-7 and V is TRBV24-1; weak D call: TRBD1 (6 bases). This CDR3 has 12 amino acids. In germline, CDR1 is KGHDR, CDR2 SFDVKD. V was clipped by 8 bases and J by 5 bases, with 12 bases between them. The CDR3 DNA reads TGTGCCACCAAGGGGGTGACGGACGAGCAGTACTTC. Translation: CATKGVTDEQYF.